This T cell receptor (beta chain) stems from a study of blood T cell repertoires in COVID-19 (TCRdb year 2020). With regard to the full study: Collaborator samples came from the United States, Italy and Spain and covered acute and convalescent phases of COVID-19. The prospective study material was composed of cDNA or gDNA derived from T cells, B-cell-depleted T cells, or PBMCs. Subjects who had been exposed to COVID-19, were actively infected with it, or had recovered from it provided the deeply sampled blood TCRbeta repertoires that made up the dataset. The repertoires were released in a freely available public database meant as a resource for research on the immune response to SARS-CoV-2. The samples were drawn from the first 160 participants of the ongoing ImmuneRACE study and from over a thousand subjects provided by 6 global collaborators. The sample metadata nearly always contained a de-identified subject ID, COVID-19 status, age in years and sex. Where available, HLA class I and class II types were taken from metadata supplied by the sample provider and were not determined by assay-based typing.

The paper's findings and limits, for the study overall: The quantity of clinical and demographic metadata differed by source and by participant and was supplied without curation.

The immunoSEQ Assay, a bias-controlled multiplex PCR, was used to amplify TCRbeta CDR3 regions from genomic DNA. In the original analysis: The number of nucleated cells in each sample was estimated by amplification of reference gene primers within the assay. Sequence reads were collapsed and filtered to measure the absolute abundance of every unique TCRbeta CDR3 rearrangement. For each sample, productive Simpson clonality was calculated as the square root of Simpson's diversity index across productive rearrangements. TCRdb carries this immuneACCESS record with in-frame sequences only. Its versions omit some clonotypes, under half of them owing to an unresolved V gene in the studies checked, with the rest unexplained. The DNA gave D and trimming, while V, J and clone size come from that table. The sample table lists around 470,000 clones, 89% of them with a count of one. Clones ranked in the top ten supply roughly 0.92% of the sample.

At one collaborating source in Seattle, patients were enrolled during active infection and were followed longitudinally through the course of disease. Collaborating institutions collected whole blood in K2EDTA tubes following their own protocols. For TCRbeta analysis, collaborators shipped samples in one of three forms: frozen whole blood, isolated PBMCs, or DNA extracted from either of those sample types. Comment on this clone: The antigen it recognizes is unknown. An end of the junction does not agree with germline; a read error may underlie this.

The cysteine opens and the phenylalanine closes a CDR3 of 14 amino acids. The only DNA kept is the CDR3, 42 bases in frame from the first base. The CDR1 and CDR2 encoded by the germline V gene (reference sequence) are LNHDA and SQIVND. Sequenced sample: peripheral blood. Recombination linked TRBV19 to TRBJ2-7; possibly the D gene is TRBD1, per 6 matching bases. The receptor comes from a man aged 18 to 30 with COVID-19, enrolled during active disease. The CDR3 has the sequence CASKRQDNSYEQYF. The DNA sequence is TGTGCCAGTAAACGACAGGATAATTCCTATGAGCAGTACTTC.